The sequence of this T cell receptor (beta chain) was determined in a study of tumor and adjacent non-tumor tissue in lung cancer. The template was RNA from unsorted bulk tissue. Between August and November 2014, newly diagnosed, chemotherapy-naive lung cancer patients underwent thoracic surgery in China. This clonotype was found many times. Its antigen is currently unknown. The library came from three nested PCR rounds adapted from ARM-PCR protocols. From the multiplex PCR reads, TCRdb called clonotypes with MiXCR, one entry per CDR3 protein. The table includes under 250,000 distinct CDR3 sequences, over 55% detected once. Trimming pared 4 bases from V and 1 base from J, leaving 4 bases between. The germline V gene has CDR1 SQVTM and CDR2 ANQGSEA. The CDR3 runs to 12 residues. Study results and limitations: Significantly higher TCR diversity was found in tumor than normal lung.

The source is a man aged 60-69 years with non-small cell lung cancer. Input material: lung tumor tissue. The chain combines TRBV29-1 with TRBJ2-2, with D uncertain. DNA of the CDR3: TGCAGCGTTGGACAGAACACCGGGGAGCTGTTTTTT. It translates to CSVGQNTGELFF.